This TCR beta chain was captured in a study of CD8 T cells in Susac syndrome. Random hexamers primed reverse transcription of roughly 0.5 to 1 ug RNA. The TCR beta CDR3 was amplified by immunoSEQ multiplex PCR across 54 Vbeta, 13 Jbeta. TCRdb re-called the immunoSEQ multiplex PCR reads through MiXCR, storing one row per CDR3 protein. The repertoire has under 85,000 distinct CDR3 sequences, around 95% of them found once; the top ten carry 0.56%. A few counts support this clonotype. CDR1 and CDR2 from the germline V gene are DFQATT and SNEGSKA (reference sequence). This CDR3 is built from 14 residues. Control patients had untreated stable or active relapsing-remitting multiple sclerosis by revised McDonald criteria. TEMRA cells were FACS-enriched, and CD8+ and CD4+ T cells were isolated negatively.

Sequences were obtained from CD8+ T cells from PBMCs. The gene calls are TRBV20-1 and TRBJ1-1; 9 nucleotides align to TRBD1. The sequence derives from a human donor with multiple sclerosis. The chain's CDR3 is CLGTGGFRNTEAFF. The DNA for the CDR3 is TGCTTGGGAACAGGGGGCTTTCGGAACACTGAAGCTTTCTTT.